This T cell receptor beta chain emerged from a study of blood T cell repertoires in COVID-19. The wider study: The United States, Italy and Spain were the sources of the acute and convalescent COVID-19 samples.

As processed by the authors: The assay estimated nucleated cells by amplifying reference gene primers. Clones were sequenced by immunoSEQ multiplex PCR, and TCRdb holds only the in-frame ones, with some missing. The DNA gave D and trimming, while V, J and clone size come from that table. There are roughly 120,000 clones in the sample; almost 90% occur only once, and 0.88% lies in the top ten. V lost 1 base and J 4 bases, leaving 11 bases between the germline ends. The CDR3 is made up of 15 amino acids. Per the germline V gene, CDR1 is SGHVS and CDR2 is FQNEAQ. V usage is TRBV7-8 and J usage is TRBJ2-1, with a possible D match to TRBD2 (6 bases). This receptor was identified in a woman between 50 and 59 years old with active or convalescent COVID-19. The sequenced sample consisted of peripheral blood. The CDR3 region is CASSLGPRGYNEQFF. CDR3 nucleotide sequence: TGTGCCAGCAGCTTAGGTCCGCGGGGATACAATGAGCAGTTCTTC.